These 5 T cell receptor beta chains originate from one sample sequenced in a study of fetal regulatory T cell absence and autoimmunity. Repertoires were generated with immunoSEQ multiplex PCR, while TCRdb's copy carries only in-frame clones and drops some. The data contain more than 85,000 clones, less than 80% of them singletons. The sequenced sample was pancreas tissue. The source of these receptors is a male donor with IPEX syndrome.

The gene calls are TRBV29-1 and TRBJ1-1; D gene uncertain. Germline V gives CDR1 SQVTM, CDR2 ANQGSEA. The CDR3 is 12 residues long. V was pared by 5 bases and J by 5 bases, with 12 bases between. The CDR3 here is CSVYFRATEAFF. The CDR3 DNA sequence: TGCAGCGTTTACTTCCGGGCAACTGAAGCTTTCTTT.

The V gene is TRBV13, the J gene TRBJ2-7; 11 bases align to TRBD1. J was trimmed by 4 bases and V by 1 base; bases with no gene match: 6. Per the germline V gene, CDR1 is PRHDT and CDR2 is FYEKMQ (reference sequence). The CDR3 is 16 amino acids. Here the CDR3 DNA reads TGTGCCAGCAGCTTAGCCCGGACAGGGGGCGAATACGAGCAGTACTTC. Protein: CASSLARTGGEYEQYF.

The rearrangement links TRBV5-1 to TRBJ2-1; the D gene is possibly TRBD2 (6 bases). Trimming removed 4 bases at V and 0 bases at J, with 14 bases between. Germline V gene lookup returns CDR1 SGHRS and CDR2 YFSETQ. This CDR3 is 16 amino acids long. CDR3 residues: CASSRGLLSSYNEQFF. The CDR3 coding sequence is TGCGCCAGCAGCAGGGGACTCCTAAGCTCCTACAATGAGCAGTTCTTC.

In nucleotides, the CDR3 is TGTGCCAGCAGTTTAGATGGAGGATCCTACGAGCAGTACTTC. This sequence encodes CASSLDGGSYEQYF. V is TRBV27 and J is TRBJ2-7; TRBD2 might be the D (5 bases). The V end was cut by 2 bases, the J end by 1 base, with 9 bases between. The CDR3 covers 14 residues. Germline V gene sequence: CDR1 MNHEY, CDR2 SMNVEV (reference sequence).

The chain carries TRBV11-2 and TRBJ2-2; 11 nucleotides line up with TRBD2. In germline, CDR1 is SGHAT, CDR2 FQNNGV. V lost 5 bases to trimming and J lost 7 bases; unmatched junction nucleotides: 6. This CDR3 has 15 amino acids. CDR3 loop: CASSAASGGYGELFF. DNA of the CDR3: TGTGCCAGCAGCGCCGCTAGCGGGGGGTACGGGGAGCTGTTTTTT.